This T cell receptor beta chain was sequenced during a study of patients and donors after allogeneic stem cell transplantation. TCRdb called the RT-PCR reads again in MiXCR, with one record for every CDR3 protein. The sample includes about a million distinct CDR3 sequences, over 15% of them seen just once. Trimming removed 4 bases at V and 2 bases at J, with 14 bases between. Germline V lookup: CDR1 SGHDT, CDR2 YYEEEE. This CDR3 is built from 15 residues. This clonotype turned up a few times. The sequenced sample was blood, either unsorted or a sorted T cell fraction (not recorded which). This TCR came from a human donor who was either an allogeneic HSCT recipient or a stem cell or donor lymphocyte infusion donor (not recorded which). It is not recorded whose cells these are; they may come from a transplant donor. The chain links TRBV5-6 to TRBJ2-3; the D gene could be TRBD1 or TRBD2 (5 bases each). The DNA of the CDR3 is TGTGCCAGCAGCCCACCGGGACCACTCACAGATACGCAGTATTTT. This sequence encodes CASSPPGPLTDTQYF.